This T cell receptor (beta chain) is from a study of blood T cell repertoires in COVID-19. Generated by immunoSEQ multiplex PCR, the TCRdb table keeps only in-frame clones and is missing some. The sample has more than 85,000 clones, roughly 88% seen once. Sequenced sample: peripheral blood. This clonotype was sampled from a man aged 45 to 65 with COVID-19, enrolled during active disease.

CDR3 sequence reads: CASAASGTAYNQPQHF. In nucleotides, the CDR3 is TGTGCCAGTGCAGCCTCCGGGACAGCATACAATCAGCCCCAGCATTTT. V gene TRBV7-2 combines with J gene TRBJ1-5, with 7 bases matching TRBD1. V lost 9 bases to trimming and J lost 3 bases; unmatched junction nucleotides: 14. Germline assignment: CDR1 SGHTA and CDR2 FQGNSA. CDR3 length equals 16 residues.